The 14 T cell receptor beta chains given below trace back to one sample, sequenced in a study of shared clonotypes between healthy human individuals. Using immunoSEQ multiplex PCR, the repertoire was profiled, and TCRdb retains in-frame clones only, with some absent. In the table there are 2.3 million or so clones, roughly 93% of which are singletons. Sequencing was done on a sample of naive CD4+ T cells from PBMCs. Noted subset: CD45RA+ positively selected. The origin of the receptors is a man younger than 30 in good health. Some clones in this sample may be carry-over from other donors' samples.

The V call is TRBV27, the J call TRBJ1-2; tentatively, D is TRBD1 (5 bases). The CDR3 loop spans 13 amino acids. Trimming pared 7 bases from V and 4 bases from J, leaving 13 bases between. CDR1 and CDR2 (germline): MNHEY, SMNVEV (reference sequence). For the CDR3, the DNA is TGTGCCAGCAAAGGGACCGGTGTCTATGGCTACACCTTC. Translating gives CASKGTGVYGYTF.

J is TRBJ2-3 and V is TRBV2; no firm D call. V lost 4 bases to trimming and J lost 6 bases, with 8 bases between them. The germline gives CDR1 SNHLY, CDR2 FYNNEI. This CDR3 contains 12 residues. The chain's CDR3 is CASSAMVDTQYF. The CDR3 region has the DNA TGTGCCAGCAGTGCGATGGTCGATACGCAGTATTTT.

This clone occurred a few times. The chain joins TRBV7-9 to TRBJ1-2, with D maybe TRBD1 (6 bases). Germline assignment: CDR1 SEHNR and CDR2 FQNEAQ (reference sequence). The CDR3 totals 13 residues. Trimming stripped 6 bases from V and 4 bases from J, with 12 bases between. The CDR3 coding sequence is TGTGCCAGCAGAGCCGGACAGAGCTATGGCTACACCTTC. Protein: CASRAGQSYGYTF.

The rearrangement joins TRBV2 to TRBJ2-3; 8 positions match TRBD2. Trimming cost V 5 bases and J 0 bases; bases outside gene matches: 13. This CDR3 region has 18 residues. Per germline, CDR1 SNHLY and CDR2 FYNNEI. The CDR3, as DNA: TGTGCCAGCAGTCCCCGGGGGGGTAGGCCGAAAAGCACAGATACGCAGTATTTT. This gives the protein CASSPRGGRPKSTDTQYF.

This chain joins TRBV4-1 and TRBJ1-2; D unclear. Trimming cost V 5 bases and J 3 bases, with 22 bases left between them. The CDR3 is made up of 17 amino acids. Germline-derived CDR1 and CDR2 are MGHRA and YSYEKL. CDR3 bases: TGCGCCAGCAGCAAATCGGACTTACCTTCTTCCGACTATGGCTACACCTTC. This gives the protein CASSKSDLPSSDYGYTF.

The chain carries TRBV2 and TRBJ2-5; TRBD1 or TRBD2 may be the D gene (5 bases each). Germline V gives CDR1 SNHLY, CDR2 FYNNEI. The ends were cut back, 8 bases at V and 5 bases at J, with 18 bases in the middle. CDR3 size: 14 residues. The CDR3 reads CASVGRNERETQYF. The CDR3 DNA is TGTGCCAGCGTGGGACGGAACGAGAGGGAGACCCAGTACTTC.

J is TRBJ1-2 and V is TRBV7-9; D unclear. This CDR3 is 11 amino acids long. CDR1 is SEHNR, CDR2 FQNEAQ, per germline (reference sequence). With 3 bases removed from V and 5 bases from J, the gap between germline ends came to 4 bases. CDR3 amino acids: CASSLQYGYTF. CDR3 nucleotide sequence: TGTGCCAGCAGCTTGCAGTATGGCTACACCTTC.

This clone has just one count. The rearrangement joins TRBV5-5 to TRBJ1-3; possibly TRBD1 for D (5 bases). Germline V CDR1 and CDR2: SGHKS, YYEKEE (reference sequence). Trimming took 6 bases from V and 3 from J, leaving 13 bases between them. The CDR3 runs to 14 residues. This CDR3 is CASTLGGVGNTIYF. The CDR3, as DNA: TGTGCCAGCACCCTGGGGGGAGTTGGAAACACCATATATTTT. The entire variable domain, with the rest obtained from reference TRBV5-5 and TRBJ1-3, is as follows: DAGVTQSPTHLIKTRGQQVTLRCSPISGHKSVSWYQQVLGQGPQFIFQYYEKEERGRGNFPDRFSARQFPNYSSELNVNALLLGDSALYLCASTLGGVGNTIYFGEGSWLTVV.

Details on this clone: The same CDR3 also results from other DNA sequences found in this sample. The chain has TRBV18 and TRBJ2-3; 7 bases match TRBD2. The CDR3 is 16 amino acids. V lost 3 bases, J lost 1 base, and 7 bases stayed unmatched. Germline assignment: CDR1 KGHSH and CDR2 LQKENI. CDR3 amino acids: CASSPPAGGGTDTQYF. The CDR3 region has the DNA TGTGCCAGCTCACCCCCGGCTGGGGGGGGCACAGATACGCAGTATTTT.

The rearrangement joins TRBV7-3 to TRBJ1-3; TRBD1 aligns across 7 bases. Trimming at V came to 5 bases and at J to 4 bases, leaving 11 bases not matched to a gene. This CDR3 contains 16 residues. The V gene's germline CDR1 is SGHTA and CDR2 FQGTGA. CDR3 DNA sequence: TGTGCCAGCAGCCCAGGGGGAGCGGGTATAGGAAACACCATATATTTT. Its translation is CASSPGGAGIGNTIYF.

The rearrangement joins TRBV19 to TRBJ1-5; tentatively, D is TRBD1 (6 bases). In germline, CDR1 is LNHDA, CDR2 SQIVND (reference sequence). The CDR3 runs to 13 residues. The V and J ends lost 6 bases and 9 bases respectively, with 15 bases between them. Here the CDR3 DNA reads TGTGCCAGTAGGGTGGACAGCCGCGCGCCCCAGCATTTT. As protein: CASRVDSRAPQHF. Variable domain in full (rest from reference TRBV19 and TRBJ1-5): DGGITQSPKYLFRKEGQNVTLSCEQNLNHDAMYWYRQDPGQGLRLIYYSQIVNDFQKGDIAEGYSVSREKKESFPLTVTSAQKNPTAFYLCASRVDSRAPQHFGDGTRLSIL.

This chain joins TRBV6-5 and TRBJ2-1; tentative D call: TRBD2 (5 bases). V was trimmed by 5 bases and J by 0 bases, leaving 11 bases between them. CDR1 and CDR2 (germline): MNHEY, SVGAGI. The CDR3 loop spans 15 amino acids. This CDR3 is CASSTGLGSYNEQFF. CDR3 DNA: TGTGCCAGCAGTACTGGACTCGGCTCCTACAATGAGCAGTTCTTC.

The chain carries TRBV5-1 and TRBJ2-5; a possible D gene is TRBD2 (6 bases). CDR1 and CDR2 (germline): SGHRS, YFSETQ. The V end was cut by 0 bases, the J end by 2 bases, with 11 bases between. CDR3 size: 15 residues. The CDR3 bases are TGCGCCAGCAGCTTGGGGGTAGCGGAACAAGAGACCCAGTACTTC. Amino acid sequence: CASSLGVAEQETQYF.

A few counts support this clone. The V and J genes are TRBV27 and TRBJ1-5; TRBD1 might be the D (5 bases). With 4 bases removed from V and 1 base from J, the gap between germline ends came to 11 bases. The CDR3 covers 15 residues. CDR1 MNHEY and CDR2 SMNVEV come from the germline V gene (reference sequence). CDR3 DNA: TGTGCCAGCAGTTCCCGACGGGACAGCAATCAGCCCCAGCATTTT. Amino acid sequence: CASSSRRDSNQPQHF.